These 31 T cell receptor beta chains were sequenced from one sample in a study of shared clonotypes between healthy human individuals. Here immunoSEQ multiplex PCR was the method, and the copy in TCRdb shows in-frame clones only, minus some. The data hold around 500,000 clones, with around 80% observed a single time. Material: PBMCs. The receptors originated from a woman aged 40 to 50 in good health. Some clones in this sample may be carry-over from other donors' samples.

The chain uses TRBV28 and TRBJ2-3; 11 positions agree with TRBD1. V lost 2 bases and J lost 4; bases outside the gene matches: 2. This CDR3 region has 15 residues. Germline V gives CDR1 MDHEN, CDR2 SYDVKM. The CDR3 spells CASSLRTGGADTQYF. As DNA, the CDR3 is TGTGCCAGCAGTTTACGGACAGGGGGCGCAGATACGCAGTATTTT.

The genes are TRBV5-1 and TRBJ2-7; 11 nucleotides agree with TRBD2. Germline trimming cut 4 bases from V and 2 bases from J; bases unmatched to any gene: 8. CDR3 size: 16 residues. Germline CDR1 is SGHRS and CDR2 is YFSETQ. Here the CDR3 reads CASSPLTSGITYEQYF. The CDR3 nucleotides are TGCGCCAGCAGCCCCCTGACTAGCGGGATAACCTACGAGCAGTACTTC.

The chain has TRBV2 and TRBJ2-1, with 7 bases fitting TRBD2. The ends lost 6 bases at V and 2 bases at J; junction bases unmatched: 7. CDR1 SNHLY and CDR2 FYNNEI come from the germline V gene. There are 15 residues in the CDR3. As DNA, the CDR3 is TGTGCCAGCAGCCCGCGGGAGAATCCCTACAATGAGCAGTTCTTC. Amino acids: CASSPRENPYNEQFF.

V and J are TRBV7-2 and TRBJ1-5; D gene ambiguous. Germline V CDR1 and CDR2: SGHTA, FQGNSA. The V and J ends lost 3 bases and 3 bases respectively, with 6 bases between them. The CDR3 sequence is 13 residues long. As DNA, the CDR3 is TGTGCCAGCAGCTTCGGGGTCAATCAGCCCCAGCATTTT. Amino acid sequence: CASSFGVNQPQHF.

The chain carries TRBV4-2 and TRBJ2-1, with 8 nucleotides matching TRBD2. This CDR3 is 16 amino acids long. Germline V CDR1 and CDR2: LGHNA, YNFKEQ. The V and J ends lost 1 base and 1 base, in that order; junction bases with no gene match: 3. DNA for the CDR3: TGTGCCAGCAGCCAAGTTAGCGGGGATTCCTACAATGAGCAGTTCTTC. Residues: CASSQVSGDSYNEQFF.

The chain has TRBV2 and TRBJ2-7; 10 bases match TRBD2. The germline gives CDR1 SNHLY, CDR2 FYNNEI. The trim removed 10 bases at V and 5 bases at J, leaving 8 bases unmatched. CDR3 length: 13 residues. The CDR3 sequence is CATKREGPNEQYF. The CDR3 DNA follows: TGTGCCACCAAGCGGGAGGGCCCTAACGAGCAGTACTTC.

The chain couples TRBV27 to TRBJ1-5, with 7 bases lining up with TRBD1. Germline loops: CDR1 MNHEY, CDR2 SMNVEV (reference sequence). J gave up 2 bases and V 6 bases, and 7 bases lay outside the gene matches. The CDR3 consists of 15 residues. The CDR3 nucleotides are TGTGCCAGCAGCAAAGGAACAGGGGGCAATCAGCCCCAGCATTTT. It yields the protein CASSKGTGGNQPQHF.

The J gene is TRBJ1-5, the V gene TRBV6-4; 8 bases match TRBD1. CDR1 is MRHNA, CDR2 SNTAGT, per germline. Unmatched junction bases numbered 7, after V lost 2 bases and J lost 1 base. CDR3 size: 17 residues. The CDR3 bases are TGTGCCAGCAGTGACCCAGGACAGGGCGGGAGCAATCAGCCCCAGCATTTT. Protein product: CASSDPGQGGSNQPQHF.

The V gene is TRBV5-5, the J gene TRBJ2-5, with D unresolved. The V end was cut by 2 bases, the J end by 5 bases, with 10 bases between. Germline V gene lookup returns CDR1 SGHKS and CDR2 YYEKEE (reference sequence). The CDR3 length is 13 residues. DNA for the CDR3: TGTGCCAGCAGCTTAAAGGGTTTGGAGACCCAGTACTTC. This encodes CASSLKGLETQYF.

The gene calls are TRBV5-1 and TRBJ2-7, with a possible D match to TRBD1 (6 bases). The CDR3 consists of 15 residues. Trimming removed 0 bases from V and 0 bases from J, with 10 bases in between. Germline assignment: CDR1 SGHRS and CDR2 YFSETQ. CDR3 sequence reads: CASSLEGVSSYEQYF. In DNA, the CDR3 is TGCGCCAGCAGCTTGGAGGGGGTCAGCTCCTACGAGCAGTACTTC.

This chain links TRBV9 with TRBJ1-2; TRBD1 is a possible D gene (6 bases). V lost 4 bases and J 4 bases, leaving 23 bases between the germline ends. Per germline, CDR1 SGDLS and CDR2 YYNGEE. There are 17 residues in the CDR3. CDR3 region: CASSPVTGRAQSYGYTF. CDR3 bases: TGTGCCAGCAGCCCAGTCACAGGGAGGGCTCAGTCCTATGGCTACACCTTC.

V is TRBV4-1 and J is TRBJ2-5; 10 bases line up with TRBD1. The better agreement between TRBJ2-7 and the DNA end casts doubt on the J call. The CDR3 has 13 residues. Germline-derived CDR1 and CDR2 are MGHRA and YSYEKL. As DNA, the CDR3 is TGCGCCAGCGGAGGGGACAGGGGTTACGAGCAGTACTTC. Protein product: CASGGDRGYEQYF.

A note on this clone: Since a far larger clone is one base different, this is likely a read error. The chain recombines TRBV28 with TRBJ2-1; D is perhaps TRBD2 (7 bases). Per the germline V gene, CDR1 is MDHEN and CDR2 is SYDVKM. The CDR3 covers 16 residues. CDR3 residues: CAGSSLGEGEYNEQFF. The CDR3 DNA reads as TGTGCCGGCAGTTCCCTCGGGGAGGGGGAGTACAATGAGCAGTTCTTC. The full variable domain, completed using reference TRBV28 and TRBJ2-1, is DVKVTQSSRYLVKRTGEKVFLECVQDMDHENMFWYRQDPGLGLRLIYFSYDVKMKEKGDIPEGYSVSREKKERFSLILESASTNQTSMYLCAGSSLGEGEYNEQFFGPGTRLTVL.

This chain connects TRBV6-5 to TRBJ1-3; D not certain. The germline V gene has CDR1 MNHEY and CDR2 SVGAGI. The CDR3 has 13 residues. V was clipped by 7 bases and J by 1 base, with 8 bases between them. The CDR3: CASTRSSGNTIYF. As DNA, the CDR3 is TGTGCCAGCACGCGCTCGTCTGGAAACACCATATATTTT.

This clone was seen many times. This rearrangement joins TRBV6-4 to TRBJ2-3; the match to TRBD1 covers 9 bases. The J segment lost 2 bases and the V segment lost 6 bases, leaving 3 bases of the junction unmatched. From germline, CDR1 is MRHNA and CDR2 SNTAGT. This CDR3 spans 14 amino acids. Here the CDR3 reads CASSRDRDTDTQYF. CDR3 nucleotides: TGTGCCAGCAGCCGGGACAGGGACACAGATACGCAGTATTTT.

This rearrangement joins TRBV7-6 to TRBJ2-7, with D maybe TRBD1 (5 bases). CDR3 length: 14 amino acids. Germline-derived CDR1 and CDR2 are SGHVS and FNYEAQ. V was trimmed by 4 bases and J by 6 bases, leaving 16 bases between them. The DNA of the CDR3 is TGTGCCAGCAGCTCACAGGTGTCGGACGTCGAGCAGTACTTC. Its translation: CASSSQVSDVEQYF. The full variable domain, in which reference TRBV7-6 and TRBJ2-7 provide the parts outside the CDR3, is GAGVSQSPRYKVTKRGQDVALRCDPISGHVSLYWYRQALGQGPEFLTYFNYEAQQDKSGLPNDRFSAERPEGSISTLTIQRTEQRDSAMYRCASSSQVSDVEQYFGPGTRLTVT.

There are many counts of this clone. The V call is TRBV7-2, the J call TRBJ1-2; 9 bases are shared with TRBD1. This CDR3 is built from 16 residues. After removal of 4 bases from V and 1 base from J, the junction contained 7 bases not matched to a gene. The germline gives CDR1 SGHTA, CDR2 FQGNSA. The CDR3 loop is CASSSRTGEVNYGYTF. Written as DNA, the CDR3 is TGTGCCAGCAGCTCCCGGACAGGGGAAGTTAACTATGGCTACACCTTC.

A few counts support this clone. V gene TRBV7-3 combines with J gene TRBJ2-5; maybe TRBD1 (5 bases). The end of the DNA is better explained by TRBJ2-7, so the J call may be wrong. The CDR3 is 14 residues long. Germline CDR1 SGHTA, CDR2 FQGTGA. The CDR3, as DNA: TGTGCCAGCAGCCCTCGATGGGGCTTCTACGAGCAGTACTTC. Protein: CASSPRWGFYEQYF.

The chain combines TRBV2 with TRBJ2-2; D possibly matches TRBD1 or TRBD2 (5 bases each). The V end was cut by 6 bases, the J end by 0 bases, with 8 bases between. Germline values: CDR1 SNHLY, CDR2 FYNNEI. This CDR3 has 14 residues. The CDR3 loop reads CASRGDANTGELFF. As DNA, the CDR3 is TGTGCCAGCAGGGGGGACGCGAACACCGGGGAGCTGTTTTTT. Based on the CDR3 plus reference TRBV2 and TRBJ2-2, the full variable domain is EPEVTQTPSHQVTQMGQEVILRCVPISNHLYFYWYRQILGQKVEFLVSFYNNEISEKSEIFDDQFSVERPDGSNFTLKIRSTKLEDSAMYFCASRGDANTGELFFGEGSRLTVL.

A word on this clone: One end of the junction fails to match germline, which may point to a read error. This CDR3 is CASSEASETGVF. The CDR3 nucleotides are TGTGCCAGCAGTGAAGCGTCGGAGACAGGGGTTTTT. V is TRBV2 and J is TRBJ1-4; the match to TRBD1 covers 8 bases. The CDR3 totals 12 residues. Germline CDR1 and CDR2: SNHLY and FYNNEI.

J is TRBJ1-3 and V is TRBV21-1. TRBV21-1 is a recognized pseudogene. CDR3 length equals 17 residues. This chain's CDR3 is CASSKGSDGNSGNTIYF. CDR3 coding DNA: TGTGCCAGCAGCAAAGGCTCGGACGGAAACTCTGGAAACACCATATATTTT.

This chain connects TRBV6-6 to TRBJ2-1; 10 nucleotides align to TRBD1. The germline CDR1 and CDR2 sequences are MNHNY and SVGAGI (reference sequence). V shed 7 bases and J 11 bases; nucleotides not matched to a gene: 14. This CDR3 has 15 residues. The CDR3 spells CASTAGQGPRGKQFF. The CDR3 DNA sequence: TGTGCCAGCACAGCGGGACAGGGGCCTCGGGGGAAGCAGTTCTTC.

The CDR3, as DNA: TGTGCCAGCTCCGGACCTAGCTCCTACAATGAGCAGTTCTTC. This codes for CASSGPSSYNEQFF. The chain is built from TRBV9 and TRBJ2-1; D gene unclear. The germline V and J ends were trimmed by 7 bases and 0 bases, with 11 bases remaining between them. CDR3 size: 14 residues. Germline CDR1 reads SGDLS; CDR2 reads YYNGEE.

This clone was seen a few times. J is TRBJ1-3 and V is TRBV2; a possible D gene is TRBD1 (5 bases). The ends were cut back, 0 bases at V and 3 bases at J, with 6 bases in the middle. The CDR3 covers 14 residues. In germline, CDR1 is SNHLY, CDR2 FYNNEI. The CDR3 DNA sequence: TGTGCCAGCAGTGAAGCAGGGGTTGGAAACACCATATATTTT. Amino acids: CASSEAGVGNTIYF.

To note about this clone: In the same sample, other DNA sequences code for this CDR3. V is TRBV7-2 and J is TRBJ1-3; D remains unclear. The CDR3 runs to 15 residues. Germline lookup yields CDR1 SGHTA and CDR2 FQGNSA. With 1 base removed from V and 0 bases from J, the gap between germline ends came to 7 bases. The CDR3 DNA is TGTGCCAGCAGCTTAGGGGGAGTCTCTGGAAACACCATATATTTT. Translation: CASSLGGVSGNTIYF.

V and J are TRBV5-6 and TRBJ2-3; a weak D match, TRBD1 (5 bases). Trimming took 2 bases from V and 4 from J, leaving 8 bases between them. Looked up from germline, CDR1 is SGHDT and CDR2 is YYEEEE. The CDR3 is 13 amino acids. CDR3 nucleotide sequence: TGTGCCAGCAGCTTAAGGGGCCCAGATACGCAGTATTTT. Translation: CASSLRGPDTQYF.

The rearrangement uses TRBV18 and TRBJ2-1; no clear D. Trimming shortened V by 4 bases and J by 6 bases, and 10 bases separated the two germline ends. Germline CDR1 KGHSH, CDR2 LQKENI. This CDR3 contains 13 residues. The CDR3: CASSLTTSNEQFF. CDR3 coding DNA: TGTGCCAGCTCACTAACCACCTCCAATGAGCAGTTCTTC.

CDR3 sequence: CASSPISGSGANYGYTF. The CDR3 bases are TGTGCCAGCAGCCCCATTAGCGGGTCGGGAGCTAACTATGGCTACACCTTC. The gene calls are TRBV7-9 and TRBJ1-2, with D hard to call. This CDR3 is built from 17 residues. Germline CDR1 SEHNR, CDR2 FQNEAQ (reference sequence). The V end was cut by 5 bases, the J end by 0 bases, with 19 bases between.

This clone has only one observation. The V and J genes are TRBV6-1 and TRBJ2-7; possibly TRBD1 for D (5 bases). V was clipped by 0 bases and J by 0 bases, with 9 bases between them. This CDR3 is 15 amino acids long. Germline V gene data show CDR1 as MNHNS and CDR2 as SASEGT. CDR3 in amino acids: CASSEAVGVSYEQYF. The CDR3 DNA sequence: TGTGCCAGCAGTGAAGCGGTAGGGGTCTCCTACGAGCAGTACTTC.

This chain joins TRBV9 and TRBJ2-5; 7 nucleotides line up with TRBD1. CDR1 and CDR2 from the germline V gene are SGDLS and YYNGEE. This CDR3 region has 16 residues. V lost 3 bases, J lost 0 bases, and 8 bases stayed unmatched. In nucleotides, the CDR3 is TGTGCCAGCAGCGGCAGGGGGTCGCCGTACCAAGAGACCCAGTACTTC. Translating gives CASSGRGSPYQETQYF.

This sequence joins TRBV28 and TRBJ1-2; no clear D. Trimming left V 4 bases short and J 3 bases short, with 9 bases between. The CDR3 covers 13 residues. In germline, CDR1 is MDHEN, CDR2 SYDVKM. Written as DNA, the CDR3 is TGTGCCAGCAGTTCCGGGCCGTACTATGGCTACACCTTC. Translated: CASSSGPYYGYTF.